The clone carrying this T cell receptor beta chain was seen a few times. As yet, its antigen is unknown. This record belongs to a study of identical twins' blood T cells. Notes on the study in general: Mainly, cloneset size products determined shared clonotypes, twins included.

TCRdb ran MiXCR on the 5' RACE reads and lists one entry per CDR3 protein. Among roughly 380,000 distinct CDR3 sequences, 28% were seen once, and the ten largest hold around 5.6%. The CDR3 covers 21 residues. Germline V CDR1 and CDR2: SGHAT, FQNNGV. V was shortened by 4 bases and J by 10 bases, with 37 bases between the two germline ends. Sequenced material: PBMCs. This sequence was found in a woman aged 18-49 years in good health. J is TRBJ1-4 and V is TRBV11-2; D unclear. CDR3 amino acids: CASSYPNSLEISHMSRIKLFF. The CDR3 DNA reads as TGTGCCAGCAGCTACCCTAACAGTCTGGAAATTTCCCATATGTCGAGGATAAAACTGTTTTTT.